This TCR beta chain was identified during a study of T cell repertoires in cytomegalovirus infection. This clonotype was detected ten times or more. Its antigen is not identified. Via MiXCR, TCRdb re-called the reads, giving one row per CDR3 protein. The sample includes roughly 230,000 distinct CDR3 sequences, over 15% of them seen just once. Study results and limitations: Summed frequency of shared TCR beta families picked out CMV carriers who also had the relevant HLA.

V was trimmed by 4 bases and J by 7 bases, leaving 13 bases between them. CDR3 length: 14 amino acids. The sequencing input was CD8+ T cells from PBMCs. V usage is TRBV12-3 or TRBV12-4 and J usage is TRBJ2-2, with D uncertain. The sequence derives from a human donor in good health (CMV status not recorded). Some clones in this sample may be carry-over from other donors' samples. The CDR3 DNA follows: TGTGCCAGCAGTTCCAAACCGGGCCGCGGGGAGCTGTTTTTT. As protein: CASSSKPGRGELFF.